These 23 T cell receptor beta chains were sequenced from one sample in a study of blood T cell repertoires in COVID-19. Some clones are missing from TCRdb's copy, which holds only in-frame ones; the method was immunoSEQ multiplex PCR. The data contain about 97,000 clones, 85% to 90% of them singletons. Sequencing used peripheral blood. The receptors come from a man in his forties or fifties with active or convalescent COVID-19.

This clone was observed once. The rearrangement joins TRBV15 to TRBJ2-3; the match to TRBD2 covers 9 bases. Trimming removed 3 bases from V and 2 bases from J; junction bases left unmatched: 3. Per the germline V gene, CDR1 is LNHNV and CDR2 is YYDKDF (reference sequence). CDR3 length: 15 residues. The chain's CDR3 is CATSSQRGVTDTQYF. CDR3 DNA sequence: TGTGCCACCAGCAGTCAGCGGGGGGTCACAGATACGCAGTATTTT.

The chain combines TRBV5-4 with TRBJ2-7, with 10 bases matching TRBD1. The V gene end was trimmed by 4 bases and the J gene end by 2 bases; junction bases not matched to a gene: 3. There are 14 residues in the CDR3. Germline CDR1 SGHNT, CDR2 YYREEE (reference sequence). The CDR3 DNA is TGTGCCAGCAGCAGGGACAGGGGCACCTACGAGCAGTACGTC. Translated, it gives CASSRDRGTYEQYV.

This rearrangement joins TRBV29-1 to TRBJ2-3, with D maybe TRBD1 (5 bases). This CDR3 is built from 12 residues. V was cut by 7 bases and J by 0 bases, with 8 bases left in between. From germline, CDR1 is SQVTM and CDR2 ANQGSEA. The CDR3 sequence is CSATASTDTQYF. For the CDR3, the DNA is TGCAGCGCGACAGCTAGCACAGATACGCAGTATTTT.

The chain joins TRBV28 to TRBJ2-6, with D maybe TRBD2 (5 bases). Deletions cut 3 bases from V and 0 bases from J, with 12 bases between. Germline V gene lookup returns CDR1 MDHEN and CDR2 SYDVKM. There are 17 residues in the CDR3. CDR3 region: CASSLGRRFSGANVLTF. The CDR3 bases are TGTGCCAGCAGTTTGGGGAGACGGTTCTCTGGGGCCAACGTCCTGACTTTC.

The chain carries TRBV10-3 and TRBJ1-4; possibly TRBD1 for D (6 bases). CDR3 length: 15 residues. V was clipped by 7 bases and J by 3 bases, with 15 bases between them. CDR1 and CDR2 (germline): ENHRY, SYGVKD. CDR3 nucleotide sequence: TGTGCCATCATGGGGGGGCGCCCAGCTAATGAAAAACTGTTTTTT. Translating gives CAIMGGRPANEKLFF.

The chain carries TRBV7-8 and TRBJ1-2; 9 bases align to TRBD1. Germline V gene data show CDR1 as SGHVS and CDR2 as FQNEAQ. Trimming took 4 bases from V and 6 from J; bases not matched to a gene: 12. The CDR3 covers 16 residues. The CDR3 bases are TGTGCCAGCAGCTCGTATACCGGGACAGGGAAAGATGGCTACACCTTC. This codes for CASSSYTGTGKDGYTF. Combining the CDR3 with reference TRBV7-8 and TRBJ1-2 gives the whole variable domain GAGVSQSPRYKVAKRGQDVALRCDPISGHVSLFWYQQALGQGPEFLTYFQNEAQLDKSGLPSDRFFAERPEGSVSTLKIQRTQQEDSAVYLCASSSYTGTGKDGYTFGSGTRLTVV.

The chain employs TRBV15 and TRBJ1-6, with 7 bases lining up with TRBD1. Germline lookup yields CDR1 LNHNV and CDR2 YYDKDF (reference sequence). Trimming removed 0 bases from V and 6 bases from J; junction bases left unmatched: 5. CDR3 length: 16 amino acids. The CDR3 nucleotides are TGTGCCACCAGCAGAGAGGGGGACAGTCCTAATTCACCCCTCCACTTT. It is translated as CATSREGDSPNSPLHF.

The chain employs TRBV28 and TRBJ1-4; possibly TRBD1 for D (6 bases). CDR1 is MDHEN and CDR2 is SYDVKM in the germline V gene. V gave up 2 bases and J gave up 3 bases, with 10 bases separating them. The CDR3 contains 15 residues. This CDR3 reads CASSLDRIPNEKLFF. CDR3 coding DNA: TGTGCCAGCAGTTTAGACAGGATCCCTAATGAAAAACTGTTTTTT.

The J gene is TRBJ1-2, the V gene TRBV30; D not resolved. Germline CDR1 reads GTSNPN; CDR2 reads SVGIG (reference sequence). Trimming stripped 3 bases from V and 4 bases from J, with 18 bases between. The CDR3 spans 15 residues. The CDR3: CAWRAPGGPVYGYTF. As DNA, the CDR3 is TGTGCCTGGAGGGCTCCGGGAGGGCCCGTCTATGGCTACACCTTC.

The chain uses TRBV7-8 and TRBJ1-3, with no clear D. The CDR3 has 15 amino acids. Germline V gene sequence: CDR1 SGHVS, CDR2 FQNEAQ. Trimming took off 1 base at V and 1 base at J, with 8 bases between the two ends. The DNA for the CDR3 is TGTGCCAGCAGCTTAGTCTCCTTATCTGGAAACACCATATATTTT. The encoded protein is CASSLVSLSGNTIYF.

The chain combines TRBV28 with TRBJ2-6; the D gene is possibly TRBD1 (5 bases). CDR3 length: 18 amino acids. The germline V and J ends were trimmed by 3 bases and 0 bases, with 15 bases remaining between them. The V gene's germline CDR1 is MDHEN and CDR2 SYDVKM. The CDR3 DNA is TGTGCCAGCAGTTTGGAGAGCAGGGTGGTCTCTGGGGCCAACGTCCTGACTTTC. Its protein is CASSLESRVVSGANVLTF.

The V gene is TRBV6-5, the J gene TRBJ1-6; unclear D gene. V lost 2 bases, J lost 13 bases, and 12 bases lay in between. CDR3 length equals 13 residues. Germline CDR1 reads MNHEY; CDR2 reads SVGAGI. The DNA for the CDR3 is TGTGCCAGCAGTTACACCCAGTTCCTCCCCCTCCACTTT. Translating it yields CASSYTQFLPLHF.

The chain links TRBV9 to TRBJ1-3, with D maybe TRBD1 (5 bases). V lost 0 bases and J 4 bases, leaving 11 bases between the germline ends. The CDR3 runs 15 residues. Germline V gives CDR1 SGDLS, CDR2 YYNGEE. CDR3 coding DNA: TGTGCCAGCAGCGTAGCTGAAGGGGTCGGAAACACCATATATTTT. It specifies CASSVAEGVGNTIYF.

The DNA for the CDR3 is TGCGCCAGCAGCGAACTAGCGGGGGCAGGCACAGATACGCAGTATTTT. Translated, it gives CASSELAGAGTDTQYF. The chain is built from TRBV5-1 and TRBJ2-3; 11 bases fit TRBD2. Germline CDR1 and CDR2: SGHRS and YFSETQ. V was clipped by 4 bases and J by 1 base; unmatched bases: 5. The CDR3 spans 16 residues.

The chain couples TRBV6-1 to TRBJ1-2, with a weak D call TRBD1 (6 bases). This CDR3 has 14 residues. Trimming cost V 1 base and J 4 bases, with 10 bases left between them. Germline-derived CDR1 and CDR2 are MNHNS and SASEGT. CDR3 bases: TGTGCCAGCAGTGAAGTTTCCAGGGGCTATGGCTACACCTTC. This encodes CASSEVSRGYGYTF.

The chain uses TRBV7-2 and TRBJ1-5; unclear D gene. CDR1 and CDR2 from the germline V gene are SGHTA and FQGNSA. There are 15 residues in the CDR3. V was trimmed by 5 bases and J by 0 bases, leaving 11 bases between them. CDR3 sequence reads: CASSLHWSSNQPQHF. CDR3 DNA sequence: TGTGCCAGCAGCCTGCACTGGTCTAGCAATCAGCCCCAGCATTTT.

The V call is TRBV24-1, the J call TRBJ2-7; 10 positions agree with TRBD2. V lost 8 bases and J lost 2; bases outside the gene matches: 5. This CDR3 region has 14 residues. Germline CDR1 and CDR2: KGHDR and SFDVKD. DNA of the CDR3: TGTGCCACCACTGTAGCGGGGGGCCCCTACGAGCAGTACGTC. This gives the protein CATTVAGGPYEQYV.

The J gene is TRBJ2-6, the V gene TRBV27, with D maybe TRBD1 (6 bases). CDR3 size: 12 residues. V lost 10 bases to trimming and J lost 4 bases, with 8 bases between them. Germline CDR1 MNHEY, CDR2 SMNVEV (reference sequence). The CDR3 region is CATQGGANVLTF. In DNA, the CDR3 is TGTGCCACGCAGGGGGGGGCCAACGTCCTGACTTTC.

The count of this clone is one. This rearrangement joins TRBV11-3 to TRBJ1-1; D ambiguous. Germline CDR1 reads SGHNT; CDR2 reads YENEEA. V was clipped by 8 bases and J by 0 bases, with 13 bases between them. The CDR3 contains 14 residues. The CDR3 coding sequence is TGTGCCAGCTCAGCCGGTCGGGTGAACACTGAAGCTTTCTTT. This sequence encodes CASSAGRVNTEAFF.

The gene calls are TRBV19 and TRBJ1-5; tentative D call: TRBD1 (5 bases). From germline, CDR1 is LNHDA and CDR2 SQIVND (reference sequence). The CDR3 is 13 residues long. V lost 5 bases and J lost 3, with 8 bases in between. The DNA for the CDR3 is TGTGCCAGTAGTCGGGGGATCAATCAGCCCCAGCATTTT. Translated: CASSRGINQPQHF.

The V call is TRBV30, the J call TRBJ1-6; 8 bases map to TRBD1. Germline values: CDR1 GTSNPN, CDR2 SVGIG (reference sequence). This CDR3 comprises 12 residues. J lost 5 bases, V lost 8 bases, and 2 bases had no gene match. The CDR3 nucleotides read TGTGCCGGACAGGGAGATAATTCACCCCTCCACTTT. Protein sequence: CAGQGDNSPLHF.

The chain recombines TRBV5-6 with TRBJ2-5; 11 nucleotides line up with TRBD1. This CDR3 contains 15 residues. V lost 3 bases and J lost 2; bases outside the gene matches: 3. The germline V gene has CDR1 SGHDT and CDR2 YYEEEE. The CDR3 coding sequence is TGTGCCAGCAGCTCGGACAGGGGGCTGCAAGAGACCCAGTACTTC. Protein product: CASSSDRGLQETQYF.

The rearrangement links TRBV28 to TRBJ1-2; D call uncertain. CDR1 MDHEN and CDR2 SYDVKM come from the germline V gene. The V gene lost 3 bases and the J gene lost 1 base, with 9 bases spanning the gap. This CDR3 is built from 14 residues. The chain's CDR3 is CASSFPSFNYGYTF. The CDR3 DNA follows: TGTGCCAGCAGTTTCCCTTCCTTTAACTATGGCTACACCTTC.